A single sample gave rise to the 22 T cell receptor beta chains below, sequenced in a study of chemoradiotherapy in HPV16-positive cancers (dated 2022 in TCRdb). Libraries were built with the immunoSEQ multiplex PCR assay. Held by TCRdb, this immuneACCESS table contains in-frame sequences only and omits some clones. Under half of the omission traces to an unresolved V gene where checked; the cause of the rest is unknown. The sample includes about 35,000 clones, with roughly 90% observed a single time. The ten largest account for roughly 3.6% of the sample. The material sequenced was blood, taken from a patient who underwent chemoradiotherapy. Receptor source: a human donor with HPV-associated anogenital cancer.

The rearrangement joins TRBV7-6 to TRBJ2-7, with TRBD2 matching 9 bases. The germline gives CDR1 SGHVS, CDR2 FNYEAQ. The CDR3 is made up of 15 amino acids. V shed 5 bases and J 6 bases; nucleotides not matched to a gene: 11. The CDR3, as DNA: TGTGCCAGCAGCCCGCAAGCGGGGGGCCTACTCGAGCAGTACTTC. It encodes CASSPQAGGLLEQYF.

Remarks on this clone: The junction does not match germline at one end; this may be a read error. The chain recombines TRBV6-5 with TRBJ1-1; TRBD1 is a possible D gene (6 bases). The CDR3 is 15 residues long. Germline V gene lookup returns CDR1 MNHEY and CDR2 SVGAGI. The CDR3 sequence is CASRYSRGRRTEAFF. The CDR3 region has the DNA TGTGCCAGCAGATACTCGAGGGGGAGGAGGACTGAAGCTTTCTTT.

The chain's CDR3 is CASSSLGRFMNTEAFF. The CDR3 DNA reads TGTGCCAGCAGCTCCTTAGGACGGTTCATGAACACTGAAGCTTTCTTT. The V call is TRBV13, the J call TRBJ1-1; D unresolved. Trimming shortened V by 4 bases and J by 0 bases, and 15 bases separated the two germline ends. There are 16 residues in the CDR3. Germline CDR1 is PRHDT and CDR2 is FYEKMQ (reference sequence). Full variable domain (rest looked up from reference TRBV13 and TRBJ1-1): AAGVIQSPRHLIKEKRETATLKCYPIPRHDTVYWYQQGPGQDPQFLISFYEKMQSDKGSIPDRFSAQQFSDYHSELNMSSLELGDSALYFCASSSLGRFMNTEAFFGQGTRLTVV.

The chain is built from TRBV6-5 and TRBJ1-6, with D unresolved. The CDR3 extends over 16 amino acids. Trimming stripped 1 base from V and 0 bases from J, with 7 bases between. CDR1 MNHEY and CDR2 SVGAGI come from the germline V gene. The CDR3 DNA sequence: TGTGCCAGCAGTTACTTCGGGAGCTCCTATAATTCACCCCTCCACTTT. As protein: CASSYFGSSYNSPLHF.

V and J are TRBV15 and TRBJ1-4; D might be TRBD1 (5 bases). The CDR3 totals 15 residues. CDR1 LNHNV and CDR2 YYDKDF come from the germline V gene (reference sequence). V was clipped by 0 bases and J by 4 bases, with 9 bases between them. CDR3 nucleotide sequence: TGTGCCACCAGCAGAGATAGGGGATATAATGAAAAACTGTTTTTT. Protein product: CATSRDRGYNEKLFF.

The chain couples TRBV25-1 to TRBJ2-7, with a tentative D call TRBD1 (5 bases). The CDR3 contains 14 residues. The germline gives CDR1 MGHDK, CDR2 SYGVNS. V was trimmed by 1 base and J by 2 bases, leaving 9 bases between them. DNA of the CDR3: TGTGCCAGCAGTGAATGGGGCAGGACCTACGAGCAGTACTTC. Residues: CASSEWGRTYEQYF.

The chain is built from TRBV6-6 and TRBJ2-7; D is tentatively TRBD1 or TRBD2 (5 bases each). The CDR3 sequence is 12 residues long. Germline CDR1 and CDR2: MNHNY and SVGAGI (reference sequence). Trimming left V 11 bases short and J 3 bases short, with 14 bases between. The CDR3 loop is CASGTNNYEQYF. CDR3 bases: TGTGCCTCCGGGACGAACAACTACGAGCAGTACTTC.

CDR3 region: CASSQQGGVGNQPQHF. CDR3 sequence (DNA): TGCGCCAGCAGCCAGCAAGGAGGAGTCGGCAATCAGCCCCAGCATTTT. The chain recombines TRBV4-1 with TRBJ1-5; D gene uncertain. V gave up 3 bases and J gave up 2 bases, with 14 bases separating them. CDR1 and CDR2 from the germline V gene are MGHRA and YSYEKL. CDR3 length: 16 residues.

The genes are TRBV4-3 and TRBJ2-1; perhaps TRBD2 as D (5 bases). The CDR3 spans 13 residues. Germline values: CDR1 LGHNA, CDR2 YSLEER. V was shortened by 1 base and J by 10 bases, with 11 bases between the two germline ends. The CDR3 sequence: CASSQAGGSEQFF. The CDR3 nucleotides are TGCGCCAGCAGCCAAGCTGGAGGAAGCGAGCAGTTCTTC.

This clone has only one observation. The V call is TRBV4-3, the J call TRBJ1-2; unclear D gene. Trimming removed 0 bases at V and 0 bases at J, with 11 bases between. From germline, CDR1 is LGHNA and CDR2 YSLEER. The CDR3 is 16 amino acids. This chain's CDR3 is CASSQDHTLPNYGYTF. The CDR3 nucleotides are TGCGCCAGCAGCCAAGATCATACCCTCCCTAACTATGGCTACACCTTC.

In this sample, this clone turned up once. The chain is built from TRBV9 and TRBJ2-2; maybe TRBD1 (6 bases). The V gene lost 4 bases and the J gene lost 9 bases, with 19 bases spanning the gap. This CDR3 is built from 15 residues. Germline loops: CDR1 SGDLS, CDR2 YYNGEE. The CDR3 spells CASSPGHVSLRELFF. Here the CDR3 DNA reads TGTGCCAGCAGCCCGGGACACGTTAGCTTAAGGGAGCTGTTTTTT.

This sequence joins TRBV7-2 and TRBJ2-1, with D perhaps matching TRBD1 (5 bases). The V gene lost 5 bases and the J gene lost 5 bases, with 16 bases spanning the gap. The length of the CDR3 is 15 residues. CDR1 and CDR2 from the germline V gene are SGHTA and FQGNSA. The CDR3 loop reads CASSPTVLDDNEQFF. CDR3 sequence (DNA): TGTGCCAGCAGCCCGACAGTACTCGACGACAATGAGCAGTTCTTC.

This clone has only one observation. For the CDR3, the DNA is TGTGCCAGTAGTGATACAGGGTTACCCCTCTATGGCTACACCTTC. Protein: CASSDTGLPLYGYTF. The rearrangement uses TRBV19 and TRBJ1-2; D may be TRBD1 (6 bases). The germline CDR1 and CDR2 sequences are LNHDA and SQIVND (reference sequence). Deletions cut 5 bases from V and 4 bases from J, with 17 bases between. This CDR3 has 15 residues.

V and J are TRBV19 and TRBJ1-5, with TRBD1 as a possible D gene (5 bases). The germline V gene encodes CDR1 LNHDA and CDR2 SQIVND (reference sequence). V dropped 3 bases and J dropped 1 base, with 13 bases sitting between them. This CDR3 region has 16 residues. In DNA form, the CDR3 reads TGTGCCAGTAGTATTGGGATCCAGGGAAGCAATCAGCCCCAGCATTTT. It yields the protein CASSIGIQGSNQPQHF.

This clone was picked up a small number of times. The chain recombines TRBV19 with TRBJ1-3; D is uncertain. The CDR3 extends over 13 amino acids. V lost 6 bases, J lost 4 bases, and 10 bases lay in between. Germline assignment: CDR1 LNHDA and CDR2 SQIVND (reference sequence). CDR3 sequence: CASSDVLGNTIYF. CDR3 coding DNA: TGTGCCAGTAGCGACGTCTTAGGAAACACCATATATTTT. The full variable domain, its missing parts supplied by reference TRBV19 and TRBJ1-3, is DGGITQSPKYLFRKEGQNVTLSCEQNLNHDAMYWYRQDPGQGLRLIYYSQIVNDFQKGDIAEGYSVSREKKESFPLTVTSAQKNPTAFYLCASSDVLGNTIYFGEGSWLTVV.

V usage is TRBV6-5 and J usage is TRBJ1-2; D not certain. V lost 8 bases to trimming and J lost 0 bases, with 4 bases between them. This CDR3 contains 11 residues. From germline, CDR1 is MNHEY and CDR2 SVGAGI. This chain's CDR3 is CASSTNYGYTF. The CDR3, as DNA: TGTGCCAGCTCGACTAACTATGGCTACACCTTC.

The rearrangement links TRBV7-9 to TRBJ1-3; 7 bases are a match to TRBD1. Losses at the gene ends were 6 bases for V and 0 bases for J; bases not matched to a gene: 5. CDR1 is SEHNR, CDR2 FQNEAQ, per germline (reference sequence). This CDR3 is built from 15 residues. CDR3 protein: CASRRQGLSGNTIYF. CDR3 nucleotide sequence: TGTGCCAGCAGACGACAGGGACTCTCTGGAAACACCATATATTTT.

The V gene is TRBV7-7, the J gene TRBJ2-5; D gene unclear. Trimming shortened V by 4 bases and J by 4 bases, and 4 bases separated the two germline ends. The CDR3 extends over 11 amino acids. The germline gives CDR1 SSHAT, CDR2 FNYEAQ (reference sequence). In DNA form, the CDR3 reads TGTGCCAGCAGCTCCGGAGAGACCCAGTACTTC. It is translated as CASSSGETQYF.

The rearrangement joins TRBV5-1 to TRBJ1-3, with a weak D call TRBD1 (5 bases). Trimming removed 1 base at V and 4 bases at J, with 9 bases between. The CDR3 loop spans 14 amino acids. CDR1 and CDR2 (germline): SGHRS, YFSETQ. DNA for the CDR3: TGCGCCAGCAGCTTGTTGGACAACGGAAACACCATATATTTT. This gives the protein CASSLLDNGNTIYF.

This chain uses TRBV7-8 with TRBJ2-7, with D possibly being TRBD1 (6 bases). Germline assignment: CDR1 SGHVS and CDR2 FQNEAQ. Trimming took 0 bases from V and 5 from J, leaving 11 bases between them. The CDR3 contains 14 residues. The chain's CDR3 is CASSLAGARDEQYF. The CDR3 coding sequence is TGTGCCAGCAGCTTAGCGGGGGCGCGGGACGAGCAGTACTTC. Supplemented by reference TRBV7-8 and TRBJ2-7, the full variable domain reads GAGVSQSPRYKVAKRGQDVALRCDPISGHVSLFWYQQALGQGPEFLTYFQNEAQLDKSGLPSDRFFAERPEGSVSTLKIQRTQQEDSAVYLCASSLAGARDEQYFGPGTRLTVT.

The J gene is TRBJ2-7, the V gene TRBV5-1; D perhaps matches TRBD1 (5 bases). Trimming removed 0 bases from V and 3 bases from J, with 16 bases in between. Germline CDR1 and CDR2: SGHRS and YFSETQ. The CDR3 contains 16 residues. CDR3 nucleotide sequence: TGCGCCAGCAGCTTGGGAGACCCGGTAGGGGACTACGAGCAGTACTTC. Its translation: CASSLGDPVGDYEQYF.

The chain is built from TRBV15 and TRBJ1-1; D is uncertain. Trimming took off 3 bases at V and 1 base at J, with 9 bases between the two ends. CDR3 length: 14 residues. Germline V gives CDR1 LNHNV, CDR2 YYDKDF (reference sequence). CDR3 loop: CATSSLTKNTEAFF. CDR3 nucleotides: TGTGCCACCAGCAGCCTCACAAAGAACACTGAAGCTTTCTTT.